This T cell receptor (beta chain) was recorded in a study of shared clonotypes between healthy human individuals. As for the study in general: CD8 memory received one plate per donor, CD8 naive two, CD4 memory three and CD4 naive three. Broader study findings: Blood was the sole source, and tissue repertoires probably differ. Sequencing of the sorted subsets was shown by rarefaction to be incomplete despite large depth. Against clonotypes common to all four donors, non-shared ones had lower generation probabilities.

Profiling relied on immunoSEQ multiplex PCR, and the TCRdb table lists in-frame clones only, not all of them. The table has about 990,000 clones, more than 75% seen once. As concerns this clone: Its specificity is unknown.

V dropped 6 bases and J dropped 2 bases, with 8 bases sitting between them. The CDR3 sequence is 13 residues long. CDR1 is MNHEY and CDR2 is SVGAGI in the germline V gene. The chain recombines TRBV6-5 with TRBJ2-1, with D uncertain. The sequencing input was memory CD4+ T cells from PBMCs. Subset specified: CD45RA-negative fraction. The source of this sequence is a man aged 18-30 years in good health. Some clones in this sample may be carry-over from other donors' samples. The DNA for the CDR3 is TGTGCCAGCAGCAATTTCACCTACAATGAGCAGTTCTTC. It is translated as CASSNFTYNEQFF.